This TCR beta chain was obtained from a study of cytotoxic CD8 clonotypes in ibrutinib-treated CLL. Study background: Among responders, some 25 were partial and 2 complete; after median roughly 70 months, approximately 15 stayed remitted and roughly twelve progressed.

Study results and limitations: Under treatment, the uncommon public clonotypes either contracted or remained stable.

Points on this clone: Its antigen remains unidentified.

Clones were read by immunoSEQ multiplex PCR, and TCRdb kept only the in-frame ones, dropping some. The repertoire holds tens of thousands of clones, 55% to 75% seen once, with approximately 12% in the top ten. V shed 5 bases and J 0 bases; nucleotides not matched to a gene: 7. Germline lookup yields CDR1 SGHNT and CDR2 YYREEE (reference sequence). CDR3 length: 16 amino acids. This TCR was recovered from a human donor with chronic lymphocytic leukemia. The chain combines TRBV5-4 with TRBJ2-3; 9 bases align to TRBD2. Sequences were derived from PBMCs, sampled after 12 months of ibrutinib treatment. This CDR3 is CASSLTLAGSTDTQYF. In DNA form, the CDR3 reads TGTGCCAGCAGTCTAACCCTAGCGGGGAGCACAGATACGCAGTATTTT.